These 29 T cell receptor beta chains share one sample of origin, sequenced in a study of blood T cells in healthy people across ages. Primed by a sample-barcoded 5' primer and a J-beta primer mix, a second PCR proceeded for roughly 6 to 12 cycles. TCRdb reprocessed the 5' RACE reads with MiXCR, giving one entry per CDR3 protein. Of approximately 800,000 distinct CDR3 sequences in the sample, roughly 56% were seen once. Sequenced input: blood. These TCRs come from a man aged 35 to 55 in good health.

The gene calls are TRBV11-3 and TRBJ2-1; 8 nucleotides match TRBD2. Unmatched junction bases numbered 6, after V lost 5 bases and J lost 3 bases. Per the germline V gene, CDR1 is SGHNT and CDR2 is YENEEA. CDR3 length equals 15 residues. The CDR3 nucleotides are TGTGCCAGCAGCCCGAGCGGGAGTTTCTACAATGAGCAGTTCTTC. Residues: CASSPSGSFYNEQFF.

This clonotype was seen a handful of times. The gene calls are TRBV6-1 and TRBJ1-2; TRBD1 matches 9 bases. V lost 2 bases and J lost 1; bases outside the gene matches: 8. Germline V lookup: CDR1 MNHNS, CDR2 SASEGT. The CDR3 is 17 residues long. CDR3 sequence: CASSELLGTGNNYGYTF. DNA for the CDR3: TGTGCCAGCAGTGAACTTCTCGGGACAGGGAATAACTATGGCTACACCTTC.

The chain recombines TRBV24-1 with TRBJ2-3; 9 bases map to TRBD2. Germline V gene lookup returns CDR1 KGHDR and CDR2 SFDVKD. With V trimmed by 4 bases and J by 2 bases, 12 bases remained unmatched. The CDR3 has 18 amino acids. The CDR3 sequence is CATSDLGGAGGPTDTQYF. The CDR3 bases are TGTGCCACCAGTGACTTGGGAGGAGCGGGAGGACCCACAGATACGCAGTATTTT.

The CDR3: CATSRNLDRGHGYTF. CDR3 sequence (DNA): TGTGCCACCAGCAGGAATTTAGACAGGGGTCATGGCTACACCTTC. The genes are TRBV15 and TRBJ1-2; 8 nucleotides line up with TRBD1. Germline V gives CDR1 LNHNV, CDR2 YYDKDF (reference sequence). The CDR3 has 15 amino acids. V was pared by 3 bases and J by 6 bases, with 9 bases of the junction left unmatched.

The CDR3 DNA follows: TGTGCCAGCAGCTCAGGCGGAGCCACCTACGAGCAGTACTTC. Translating it yields CASSSGGATYEQYF. The chain carries TRBV7-9 and TRBJ2-7; D is unresolved. Looked up from germline, CDR1 is SEHNR and CDR2 is FQNEAQ (reference sequence). V shed 4 bases and J shed 2 bases, with 12 bases lying between them. This CDR3 is built from 14 residues.

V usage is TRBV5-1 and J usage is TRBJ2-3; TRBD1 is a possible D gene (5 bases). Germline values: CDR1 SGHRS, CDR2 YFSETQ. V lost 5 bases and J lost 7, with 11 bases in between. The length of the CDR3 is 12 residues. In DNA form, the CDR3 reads TGCGCCAGCAGGGGTCAGGGAAATACGCAGTATTTT. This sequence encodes CASRGQGNTQYF.

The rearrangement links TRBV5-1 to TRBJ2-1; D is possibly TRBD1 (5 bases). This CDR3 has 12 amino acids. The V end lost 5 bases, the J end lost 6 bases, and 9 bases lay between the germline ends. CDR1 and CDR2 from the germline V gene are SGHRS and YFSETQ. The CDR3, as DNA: TGCGCCAGCAGAGGGGTTCGCAATGAGCAGTTCTTC. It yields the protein CASRGVRNEQFF.

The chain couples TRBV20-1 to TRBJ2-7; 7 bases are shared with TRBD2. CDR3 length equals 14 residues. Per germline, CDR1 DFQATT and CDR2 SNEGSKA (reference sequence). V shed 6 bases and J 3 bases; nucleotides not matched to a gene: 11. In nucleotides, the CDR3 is TGCAGTGCCGGGATTATCGAGCGGGACTACGAGCAGTACTTC. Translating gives CSAGIIERDYEQYF.

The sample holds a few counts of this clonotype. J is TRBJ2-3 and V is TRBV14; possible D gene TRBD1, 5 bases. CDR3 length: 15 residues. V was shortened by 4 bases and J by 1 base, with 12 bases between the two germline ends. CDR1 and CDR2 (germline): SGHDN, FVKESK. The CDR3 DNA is TGTGCCAGCAGCCGACTCAGGGTTGGCACAGATACGCAGTATTTT. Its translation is CASSRLRVGTDTQYF.

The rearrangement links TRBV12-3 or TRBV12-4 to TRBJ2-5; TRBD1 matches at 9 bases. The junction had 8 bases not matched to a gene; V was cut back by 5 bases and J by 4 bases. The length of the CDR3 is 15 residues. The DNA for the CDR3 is TGTGCCAGCAGTAGGACCTCGACAGGGGGAGAGACCCAGTACTTC. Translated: CASSRTSTGGETQYF.

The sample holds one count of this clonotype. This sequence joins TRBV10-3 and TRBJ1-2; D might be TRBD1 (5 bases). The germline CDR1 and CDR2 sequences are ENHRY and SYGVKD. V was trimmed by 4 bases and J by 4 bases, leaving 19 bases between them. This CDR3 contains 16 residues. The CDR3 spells CAISVSGLRSGYGYTF. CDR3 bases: TGTGCCATCAGTGTGTCGGGACTCAGATCTGGCTATGGCTACACCTTC.

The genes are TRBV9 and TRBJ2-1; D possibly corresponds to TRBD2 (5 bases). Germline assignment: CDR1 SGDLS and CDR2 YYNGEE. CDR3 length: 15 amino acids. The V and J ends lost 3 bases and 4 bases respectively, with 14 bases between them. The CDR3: CASSAQRAAYNEQFF. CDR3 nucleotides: TGTGCCAGCAGCGCCCAGAGGGCCGCGTACAATGAGCAGTTCTTC. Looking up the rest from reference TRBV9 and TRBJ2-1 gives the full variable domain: DSGVTQTPKHLITATGQRVTLRCSPRSGDLSVYWYQQSLDQGLQFLIQYYNGEERAKGNILERFSAQQFPDLHSELNLSSLELGDSALYFCASSAQRAAYNEQFFGPGTRLTVL.

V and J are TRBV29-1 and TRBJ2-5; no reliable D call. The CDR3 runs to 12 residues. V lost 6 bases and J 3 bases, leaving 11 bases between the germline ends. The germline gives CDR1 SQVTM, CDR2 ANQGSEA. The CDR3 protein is CSVTPSKETQYF. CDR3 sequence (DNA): TGCAGCGTCACCCCCAGTAAAGAGACCCAGTACTTC.

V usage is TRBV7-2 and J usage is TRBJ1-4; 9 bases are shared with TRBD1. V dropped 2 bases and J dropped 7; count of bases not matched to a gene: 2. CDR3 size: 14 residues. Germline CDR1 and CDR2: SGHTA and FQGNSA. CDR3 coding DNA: TGTGCCAGCAGCTTAAAGGGACAGGGTGAAAAACTGTTTTTT. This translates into CASSLKGQGEKLFF.

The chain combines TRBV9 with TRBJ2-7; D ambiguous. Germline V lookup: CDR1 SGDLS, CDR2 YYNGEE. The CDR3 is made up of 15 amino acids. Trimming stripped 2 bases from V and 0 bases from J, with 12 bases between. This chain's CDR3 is CASSVPLGASYEQYF. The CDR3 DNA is TGTGCCAGCAGCGTCCCCCTGGGCGCCTCCTACGAGCAGTACTTC.

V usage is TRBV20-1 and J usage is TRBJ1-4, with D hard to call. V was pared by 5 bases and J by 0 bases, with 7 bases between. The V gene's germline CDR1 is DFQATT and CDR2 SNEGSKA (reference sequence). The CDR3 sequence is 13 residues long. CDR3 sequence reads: CSARIATNEKLFF. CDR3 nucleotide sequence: TGCAGTGCTCGGATAGCAACTAATGAAAAACTGTTTTTT.

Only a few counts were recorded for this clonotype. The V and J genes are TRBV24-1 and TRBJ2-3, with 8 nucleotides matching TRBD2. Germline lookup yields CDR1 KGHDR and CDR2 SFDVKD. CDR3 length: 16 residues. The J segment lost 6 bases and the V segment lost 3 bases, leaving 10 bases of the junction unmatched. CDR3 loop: CATSDPGGESTDTQYF. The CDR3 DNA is TGTGCCACCAGTGATCCCGGGGGGGAGTCCACTGATACGCAGTATTTT.

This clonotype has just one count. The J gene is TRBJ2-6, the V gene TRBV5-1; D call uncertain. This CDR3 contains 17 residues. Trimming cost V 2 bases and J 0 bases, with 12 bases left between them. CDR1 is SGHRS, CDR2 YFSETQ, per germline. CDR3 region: CASSLDVDVSGANVLTF. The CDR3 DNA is TGCGCCAGCAGCTTAGACGTGGACGTCTCTGGGGCCAACGTCCTGACTTTC.

The CDR3 sequence is CASSLYPGGSTDTQYF. In DNA, the CDR3 is TGTGCCAGCAGCCTATACCCCGGGGGTAGCACAGATACGCAGTATTTT. The chain recombines TRBV4-2 with TRBJ2-3, with a possible D match to TRBD2 (6 bases). Trimming shortened V by 4 bases and J by 0 bases, and 14 bases separated the two germline ends. This CDR3 spans 16 amino acids. In germline, CDR1 is LGHNA, CDR2 YNFKEQ.

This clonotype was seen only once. The CDR3 region has the DNA TGTGCCAGCAGTTCTCCGTACACCTCGGAGCAGTTCTTC. This codes for CASSSPYTSEQFF. This chain joins TRBV27 and TRBJ2-1; D unresolved. This CDR3 comprises 13 residues. Germline loops: CDR1 MNHEY, CDR2 SMNVEV (reference sequence). Trimming stripped 4 bases from V and 10 bases from J, with 14 bases between.

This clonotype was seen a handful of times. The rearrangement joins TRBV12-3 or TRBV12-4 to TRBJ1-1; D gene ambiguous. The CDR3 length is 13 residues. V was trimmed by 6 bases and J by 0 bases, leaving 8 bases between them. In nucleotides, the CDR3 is TGTGCCAGCAGAGGTGGCGTGAACACTGAAGCTTTCTTT. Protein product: CASRGGVNTEAFF.

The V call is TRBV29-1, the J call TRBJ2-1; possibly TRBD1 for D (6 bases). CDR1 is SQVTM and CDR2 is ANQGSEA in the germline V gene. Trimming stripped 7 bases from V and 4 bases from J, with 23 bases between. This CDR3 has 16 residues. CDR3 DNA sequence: TGCAGCGGAACGGGACAAACGTACAGCGAGTACAATGAGCAGTTCTTC. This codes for CSGTGQTYSEYNEQFF.

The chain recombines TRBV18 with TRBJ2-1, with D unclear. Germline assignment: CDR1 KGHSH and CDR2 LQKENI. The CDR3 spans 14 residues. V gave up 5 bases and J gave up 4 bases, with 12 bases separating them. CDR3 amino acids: CASSLTGLYNEQFF. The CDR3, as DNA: TGTGCCAGCTCATTAACGGGCTTATACAATGAGCAGTTCTTC.

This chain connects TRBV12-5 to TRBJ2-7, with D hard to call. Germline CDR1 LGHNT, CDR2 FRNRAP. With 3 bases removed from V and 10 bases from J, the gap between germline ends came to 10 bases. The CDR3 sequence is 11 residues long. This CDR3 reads CASGFLVKQYF. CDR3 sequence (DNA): TGTGCTAGTGGTTTCCTGGTTAAACAGTACTTC.

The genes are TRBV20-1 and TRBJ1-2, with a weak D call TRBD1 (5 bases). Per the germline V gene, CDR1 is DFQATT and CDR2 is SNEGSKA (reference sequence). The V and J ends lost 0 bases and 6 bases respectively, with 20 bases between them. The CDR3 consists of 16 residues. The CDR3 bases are TGCAGTGCTAGAGATCTTCGGAGGGGATTGAACGATGGCTACACCTTC. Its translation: CSARDLRRGLNDGYTF.

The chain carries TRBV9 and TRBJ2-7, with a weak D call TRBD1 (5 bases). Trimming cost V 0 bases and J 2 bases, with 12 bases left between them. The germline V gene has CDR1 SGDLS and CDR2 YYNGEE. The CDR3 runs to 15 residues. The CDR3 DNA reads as TGTGCCAGCAGCGTAGGCCAGGGTCCGCCCTACGAGCAGTACTTC. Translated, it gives CASSVGQGPPYEQYF.

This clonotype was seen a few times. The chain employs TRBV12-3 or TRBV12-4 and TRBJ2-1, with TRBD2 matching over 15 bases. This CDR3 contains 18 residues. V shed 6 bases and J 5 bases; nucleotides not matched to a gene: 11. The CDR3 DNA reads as TGTGCCAGCAGCACTTGGACTAGCGGGGGGGCCCCCCACAATGAGCAGTTCTTC. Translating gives CASSTWTSGGAPHNEQFF.

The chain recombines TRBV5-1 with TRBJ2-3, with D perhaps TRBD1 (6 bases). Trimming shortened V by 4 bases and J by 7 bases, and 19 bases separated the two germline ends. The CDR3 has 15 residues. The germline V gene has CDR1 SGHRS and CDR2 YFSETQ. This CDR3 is CASSPRDIRENTQYF. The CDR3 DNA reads TGCGCCAGCAGCCCCCGGGACATCCGTGAAAATACGCAGTATTTT.

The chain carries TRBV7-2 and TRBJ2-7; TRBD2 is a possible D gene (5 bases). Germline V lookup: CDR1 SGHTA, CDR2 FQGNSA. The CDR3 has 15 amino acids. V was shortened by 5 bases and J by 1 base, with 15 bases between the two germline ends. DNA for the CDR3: TGTGCCAGCAGCCTCGCGGGTGTCGGGTCCTACGAGCAGTACTTC. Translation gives CASSLAGVGSYEQYF.